Given below is one TCR beta chain in context. Many counts were recorded for this clonotype. Its recognized antigen is unknown. It has no much larger one-base neighbor in the sample; base qualities were not kept. These data belong to a study of human T cells and chemical hapten exposure (dated by TCRdb to about 2021). In terms of the full investigation: For sensitization, 2% DPC in acetone was applied to a roughly 2 cm by roughly 2 cm area of upper inner arm skin. Throughout the approximately 24-week study period, patients were also given weekly therapeutic DPC doses on the scalp. Patch testing on the upper back used Finn chambers containing 0.01% DPC, with scoring done after 6 days according to International Contact Dermatitis Research Group standards. Alopecia areata with under or over 50% scalp involvement, alopecia totalis and alopecia universalis were represented in the patient cohort, which was mostly female. Libraries were combined into a pool for sequencing, and differences in TCR yield between samples came mainly from small differences in library volumes within the pool. This study followed changes in the peripheral blood TCR repertoire in vivo during primary and secondary sensitization of alopecia patients to the hapten diphenylcyclopropenone (DPC). Blood samples were taken from patients before sensitization (week 0) and then at 2, 6 and about 24 weeks after DPC sensitization. Twenty-nine alopecia patients provided blood for TCR sequencing at one to four time points (pre-sensitization, 2, 6 and 24 weeks). Study-level results and caveats: Alopecia, a presumed autoimmune disease, was present in all patients, so the immune response of the patients might differ from that of healthy individuals. After repeated subsampling, changes were observed in the strength of the expansion versus patch-test correlation and in the threshold at which the correlation became significant. Patch test score was positively correlated with the number of PT1 expanded TCRs, with significance at thresholds 8, 16 and 32 but not at 4. No change with DPC sensitization was found in the number of TCRs above 1 in 1000 frequency, and no evidence of global repertoire structure alterations was found. Compared with pre-sensitization or healthy control sets, expanded TCRs formed significantly more large CDR3 similarity clusters, which is consistent with antigen-driven responses.

The sample's time point label, in plain terms: patch test 1, 2 weeks after DPC sensitization. The sample's treatment or condition label, in plain terms: therapeutic diphenylcyclopropenone sensitization with weekly scalp DPC. Blood at each patch-test visit was drawn before the patch test was applied. Patients were eligible if aged 18 to 70, diagnosed with alopecia and judged suitable for DPC therapy, and pregnant patients were excluded. Unfractionated whole blood was collected in Tempus Blood RNA tubes, and total RNA was extracted from that blood. The germline V gene sets CDR1 to SNHLY and CDR2 to FYNNEI. Measured from the cysteine to the phenylalanine, the CDR3 is 12 residues long. Here the CDR3 DNA is all that survives: 36 bases in frame from base 1. V loses 0 bases of germline sequence and J loses 10 bases, and the interval between the two ends is 9 bases. Libraries came from RACE. The instrument was a NextSeq 500. Library preparation attached unique molecular identifiers to individual cDNA molecules for quantitative, reproducible TCR counting. From each blood RNA sample, both TCR alpha and TCR beta chains were sequenced. The paper's processing steps were these. The median number of TCRs per sample was 95,638, ranging from roughly 23,224 to 690,600. V, J and CDR3 annotation of the TCR reads was carried out using the Decombinator software suite. For PS versus PT1 abundance plots, all samples were subsampled to the same number of TCRs (28,000). Expanded TCRs were defined as absent before sensitization and observed at least eight times at the 2-week time point. TCRdb trimmed the raw reads at Q25, called clones with MiXCR and kept productive beta chains. A single entry per CDR3 protein holds the most common genes and DNA from its merged rows. The V and J calls and clone size come from TCRdb's table, not from the authors' own analysis. A total of 75,000 to 100,000 distinct CDR3 sequences appear in this sample, under 12% of them only once. 2.2% of the sample belongs to the ten largest clones.

The sequenced sample was whole blood, obtained in connection with sensitization to the hapten diphenylcyclopropenone (DPC). Recombination joined TRBV2 with TRBJ1-2, with the D gene uncertain. This sequence was found in a man aged 40-49 years with alopecia areata. Some clones in this sample may be carry-over from other donors' samples. The nucleotides read TGTGCCAGCAGTGAAGCGGCCCTGTTCTACACCTTC. Translated, it reads CASSEAALFYTF. Supplemented by the reference TRBV2 and TRBJ1-2 proteins around the CDR3, the complete variable domain is EPEVTQTPSHQVTQMGQEVILRCVPISNHLYFYWYRQILGQKVEFLVSFYNNEISEKSEIFDDQFSVERPDGSNFTLKIRSTKLEDSAMYFCASSEAALFYTFGSGTRLTVV.